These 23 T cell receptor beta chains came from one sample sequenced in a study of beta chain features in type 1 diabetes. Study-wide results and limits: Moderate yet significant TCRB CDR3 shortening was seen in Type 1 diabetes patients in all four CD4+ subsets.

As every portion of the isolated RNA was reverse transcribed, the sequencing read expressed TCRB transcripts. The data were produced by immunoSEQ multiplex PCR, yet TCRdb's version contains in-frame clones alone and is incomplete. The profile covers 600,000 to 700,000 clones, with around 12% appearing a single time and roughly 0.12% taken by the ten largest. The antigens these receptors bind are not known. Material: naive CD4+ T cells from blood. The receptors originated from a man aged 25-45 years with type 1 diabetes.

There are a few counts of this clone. The CDR3, as DNA: TGTGCCAGCAGCGCCAGAGCCAACTATGGCTACACCTTC. Its protein is CASSARANYGYTF. This chain links TRBV9 with TRBJ1-2, with D unresolved. From germline, CDR1 is SGDLS and CDR2 YYNGEE. The CDR3 contains 13 residues. Trimming took 3 bases from V and 2 from J, leaving 8 bases between them. The full variable domain, completed using reference TRBV9 and TRBJ1-2, is DSGVTQTPKHLITATGQRVTLRCSPRSGDLSVYWYQQSLDQGLQFLIQYYNGEERAKGNILERFSAQQFPDLHSELNLSSLELGDSALYFCASSARANYGYTFGSGTRLTVV.

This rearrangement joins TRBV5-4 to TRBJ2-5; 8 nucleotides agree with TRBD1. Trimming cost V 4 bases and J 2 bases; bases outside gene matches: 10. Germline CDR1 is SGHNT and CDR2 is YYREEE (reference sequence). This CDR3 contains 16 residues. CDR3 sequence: CASSGVGQGDQETQYF. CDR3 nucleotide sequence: TGTGCCAGCAGCGGGGTAGGACAGGGAGATCAAGAGACCCAGTACTTC.

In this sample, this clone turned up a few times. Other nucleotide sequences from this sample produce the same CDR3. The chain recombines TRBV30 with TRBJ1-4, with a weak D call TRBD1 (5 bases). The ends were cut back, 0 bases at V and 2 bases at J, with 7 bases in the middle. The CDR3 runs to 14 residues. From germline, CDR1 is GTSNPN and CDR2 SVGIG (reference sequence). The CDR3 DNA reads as TGTGCCTGGAGTGTCGGGGGTACTAATGAAAAACTGTTTTTT. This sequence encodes CAWSVGGTNEKLFF.

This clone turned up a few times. The CDR3 region is CASSPNARGQETQYF. CDR3 bases: TGTGCCAGCAGCCCAAACGCCCGTGGGCAAGAGACCCAGTACTTC. This chain uses TRBV4-2 with TRBJ2-5; unclear D gene. The V end lost 4 bases, the J end lost 2 bases, and 14 bases lay between the germline ends. Germline CDR1 is LGHNA and CDR2 is YNFKEQ. The CDR3 totals 15 residues.

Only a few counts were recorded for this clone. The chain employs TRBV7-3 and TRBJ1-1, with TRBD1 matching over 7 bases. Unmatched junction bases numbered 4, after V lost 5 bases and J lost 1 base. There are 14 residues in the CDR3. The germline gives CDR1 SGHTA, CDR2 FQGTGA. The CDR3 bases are TGTGCCAGCAGCGCCAGACAGGGGAACACTGAAGCTTTCTTT. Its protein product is CASSARQGNTEAFF.

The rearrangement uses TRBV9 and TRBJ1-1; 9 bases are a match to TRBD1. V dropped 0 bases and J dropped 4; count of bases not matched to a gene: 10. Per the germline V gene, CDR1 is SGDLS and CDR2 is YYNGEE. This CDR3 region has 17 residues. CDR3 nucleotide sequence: TGTGCCAGCAGCGTAGCGGTTGGGACAGGGCGGGGCACTGAAGCTTTCTTT. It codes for CASSVAVGTGRGTEAFF.

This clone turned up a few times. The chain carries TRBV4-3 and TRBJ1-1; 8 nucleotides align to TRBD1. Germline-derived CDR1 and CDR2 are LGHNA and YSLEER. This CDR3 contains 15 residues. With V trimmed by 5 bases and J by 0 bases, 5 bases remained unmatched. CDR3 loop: CASSTQGGVNTEAFF. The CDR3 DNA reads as TGCGCCAGCAGCACACAGGGGGGGGTGAACACTGAAGCTTTCTTT.

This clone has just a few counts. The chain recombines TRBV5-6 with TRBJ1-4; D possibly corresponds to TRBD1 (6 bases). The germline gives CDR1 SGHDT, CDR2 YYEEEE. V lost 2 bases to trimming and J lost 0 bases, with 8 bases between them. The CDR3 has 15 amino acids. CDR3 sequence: CASSFRQATNEKLFF. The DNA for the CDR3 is TGTGCCAGCAGCTTTCGACAGGCAACTAATGAAAAACTGTTTTTT.

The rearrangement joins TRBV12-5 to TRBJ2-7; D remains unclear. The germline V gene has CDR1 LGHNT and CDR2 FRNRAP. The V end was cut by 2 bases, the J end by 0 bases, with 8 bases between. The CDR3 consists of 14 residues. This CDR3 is CASGLSDTSYEQYF. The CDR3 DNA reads TGTGCTAGTGGTTTGTCAGACACCTCCTACGAGCAGTACTTC.

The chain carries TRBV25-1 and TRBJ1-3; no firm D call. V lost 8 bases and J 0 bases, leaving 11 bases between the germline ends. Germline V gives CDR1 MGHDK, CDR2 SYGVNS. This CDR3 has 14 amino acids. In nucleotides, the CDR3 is TGTGCCAGCGGATACGACAACTCTGGAAACACCATATATTTT. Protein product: CASGYDNSGNTIYF.

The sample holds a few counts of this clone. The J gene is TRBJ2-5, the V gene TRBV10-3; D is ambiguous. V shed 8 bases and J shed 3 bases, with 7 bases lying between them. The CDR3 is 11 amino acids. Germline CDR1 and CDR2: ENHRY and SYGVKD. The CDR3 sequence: CAIGIEETQYF. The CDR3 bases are TGTGCCATCGGGATTGAAGAGACCCAGTACTTC.

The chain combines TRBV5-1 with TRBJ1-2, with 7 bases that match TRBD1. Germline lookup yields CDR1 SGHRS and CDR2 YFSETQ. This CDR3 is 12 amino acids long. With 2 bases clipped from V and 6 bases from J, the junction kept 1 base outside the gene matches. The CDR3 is CASSFDRDGYTF. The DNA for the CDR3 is TGCGCCAGCAGCTTTGACAGGGATGGCTACACCTTC.

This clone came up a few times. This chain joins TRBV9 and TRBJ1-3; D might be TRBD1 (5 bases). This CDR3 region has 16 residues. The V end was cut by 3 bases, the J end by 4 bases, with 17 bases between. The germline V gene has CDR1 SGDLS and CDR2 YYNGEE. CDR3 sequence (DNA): TGTGCCAGCAGCGCCAACATTGGCAGGGCCGGAAACACCATATATTTT. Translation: CASSANIGRAGNTIYF.

The CDR3 DNA is TGTGCCAGCAGAGGCGGGGGTGGTGGAGCCTACGAGCAGTACTTC. It encodes CASRGGGGGAYEQYF. The genes are TRBV28 and TRBJ2-7; 7 positions agree with TRBD2. This CDR3 has 15 amino acids. Germline V gives CDR1 MDHEN, CDR2 SYDVKM. With V trimmed by 6 bases and J by 2 bases, 10 bases remained unmatched.

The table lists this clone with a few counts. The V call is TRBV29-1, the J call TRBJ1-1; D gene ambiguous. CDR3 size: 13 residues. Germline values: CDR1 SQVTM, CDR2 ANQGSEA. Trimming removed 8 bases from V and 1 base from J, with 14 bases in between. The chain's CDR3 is CSSQQLKNTEAFF. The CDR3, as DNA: TGCAGCTCTCAGCAATTAAAGAACACTGAAGCTTTCTTT. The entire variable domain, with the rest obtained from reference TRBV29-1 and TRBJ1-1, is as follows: SAVISQKPSRDICQRGTSLTIQCQVDSQVTMMFWYRQQPGQSLTLIATANQGSEATYESGFVIDKFPISRPNLTFSTLTVSNMSPEDSSIYLCSSQQLKNTEAFFGQGTRLTVV.

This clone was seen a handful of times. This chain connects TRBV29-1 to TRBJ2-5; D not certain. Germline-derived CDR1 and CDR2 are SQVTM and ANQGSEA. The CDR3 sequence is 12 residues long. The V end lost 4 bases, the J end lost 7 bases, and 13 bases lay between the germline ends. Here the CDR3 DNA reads TGCAGCGTTGGTTCGGGTCAGGTGACCCAGTACTTC. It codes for CSVGSGQVTQYF. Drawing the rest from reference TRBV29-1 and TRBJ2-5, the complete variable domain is SAVISQKPSRDICQRGTSLTIQCQVDSQVTMMFWYRQQPGQSLTLIATANQGSEATYESGFVIDKFPISRPNLTFSTLTVSNMSPEDSSIYLCSVGSGQVTQYFGPGTRLLVL.

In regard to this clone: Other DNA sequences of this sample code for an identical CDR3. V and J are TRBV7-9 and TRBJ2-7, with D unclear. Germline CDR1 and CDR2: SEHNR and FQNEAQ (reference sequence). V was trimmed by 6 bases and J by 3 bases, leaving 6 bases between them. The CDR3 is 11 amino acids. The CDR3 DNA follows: TGTGCCAGCAGTGACCGCTACGAGCAGTACTTC. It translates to CASSDRYEQYF.

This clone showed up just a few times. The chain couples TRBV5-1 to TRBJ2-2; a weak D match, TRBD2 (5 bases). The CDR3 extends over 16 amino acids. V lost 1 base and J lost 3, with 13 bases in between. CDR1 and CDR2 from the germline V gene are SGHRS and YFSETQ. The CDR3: CASSLSTPGYTGELFF. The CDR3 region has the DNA TGCGCCAGCAGCTTGTCGACGCCGGGGTACACCGGGGAGCTGTTTTTT.

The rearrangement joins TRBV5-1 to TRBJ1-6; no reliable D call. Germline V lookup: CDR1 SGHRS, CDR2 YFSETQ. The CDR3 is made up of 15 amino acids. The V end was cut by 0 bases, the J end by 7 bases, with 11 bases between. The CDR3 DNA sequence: TGCGCCAGCAGCTTGGAGGGTCTAGGGAATTCACCCCTCCACTTT. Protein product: CASSLEGLGNSPLHF.

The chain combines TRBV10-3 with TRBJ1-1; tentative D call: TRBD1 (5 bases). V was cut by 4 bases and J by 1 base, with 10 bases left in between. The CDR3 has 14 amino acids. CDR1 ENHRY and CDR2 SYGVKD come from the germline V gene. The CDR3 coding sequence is TGTGCCATCAGTGGTCGCCAGGGGAACACTGAAGCTTTCTTT. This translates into CAISGRQGNTEAFF.

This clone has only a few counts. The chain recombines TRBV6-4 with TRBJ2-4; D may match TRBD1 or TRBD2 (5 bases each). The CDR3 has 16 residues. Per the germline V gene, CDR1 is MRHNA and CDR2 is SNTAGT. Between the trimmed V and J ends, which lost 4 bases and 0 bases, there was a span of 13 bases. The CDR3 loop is CASSVLRGAAKNIQYF. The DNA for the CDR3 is TGTGCCAGCAGTGTCTTAAGAGGGGCAGCCAAAAACATTCAGTACTTC.

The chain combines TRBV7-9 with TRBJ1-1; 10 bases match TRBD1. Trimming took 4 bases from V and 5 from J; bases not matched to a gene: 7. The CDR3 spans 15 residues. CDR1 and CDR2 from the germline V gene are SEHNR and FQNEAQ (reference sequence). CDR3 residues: CASSSPGQGWTEAFF. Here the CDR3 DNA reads TGTGCCAGCAGCTCTCCGGGACAGGGGTGGACTGAAGCTTTCTTT.

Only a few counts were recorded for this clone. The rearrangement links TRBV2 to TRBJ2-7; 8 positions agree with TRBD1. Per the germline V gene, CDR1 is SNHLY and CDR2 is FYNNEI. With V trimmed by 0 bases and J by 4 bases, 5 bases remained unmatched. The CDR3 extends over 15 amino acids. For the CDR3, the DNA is TGTGCCAGCAGTGAAGCGCCCCGGACAGGGTACGAGCAGTACTTC. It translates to CASSEAPRTGYEQYF. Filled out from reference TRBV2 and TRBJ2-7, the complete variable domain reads EPEVTQTPSHQVTQMGQEVILRCVPISNHLYFYWYRQILGQKVEFLVSFYNNEISEKSEIFDDQFSVERPDGSNFTLKIRSTKLEDSAMYFCASSEAPRTGYEQYFGPGTRLTVT.